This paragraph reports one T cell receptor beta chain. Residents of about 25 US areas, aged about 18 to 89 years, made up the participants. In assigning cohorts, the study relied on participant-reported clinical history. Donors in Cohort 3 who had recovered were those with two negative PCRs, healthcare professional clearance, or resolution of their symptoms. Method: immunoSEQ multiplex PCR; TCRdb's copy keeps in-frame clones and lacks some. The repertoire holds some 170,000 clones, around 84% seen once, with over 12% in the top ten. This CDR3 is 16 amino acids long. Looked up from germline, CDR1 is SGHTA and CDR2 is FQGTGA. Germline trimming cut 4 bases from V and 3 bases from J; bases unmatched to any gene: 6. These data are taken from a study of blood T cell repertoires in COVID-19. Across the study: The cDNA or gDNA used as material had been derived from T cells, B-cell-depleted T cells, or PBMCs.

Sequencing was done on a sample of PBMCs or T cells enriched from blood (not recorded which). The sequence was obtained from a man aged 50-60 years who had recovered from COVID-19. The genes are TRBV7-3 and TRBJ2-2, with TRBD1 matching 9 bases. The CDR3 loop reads CASSSPGQGYTGELFF. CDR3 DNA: TGTGCCAGCAGCTCTCCGGGACAGGGCTACACCGGGGAGCTGTTTTTT.